This T cell receptor beta chain was retrieved from a study of blood T cell repertoires in COVID-19. Study context: Italy, Spain and the United States were the sources of the convalescent and acute COVID-19 samples. Sample material is recorded as cDNA or gDNA derived from T cells, B-cell-depleted T cells, or PBMCs.

Authors' data handling: Reference gene primer amplification gave nucleated cell count estimates. The assay was immunoSEQ multiplex PCR, and TCRdb's table has in-frame clones only and misses some. V, J and clone size derive from that table, while D and trimming were established from the DNA sequence. The sample has roughly 80,000 clones, approximately 90% seen once; the top ten hold 1.7%. The specimen was peripheral blood. This clonotype originated in a man between 60 and 70 years old with acute or convalescent COVID-19.

The CDR3 nucleotides are TGTGCCAGCAGTTTATCGGGGACAGGGGCGTACAATGAGCAGTTCTTC. It encodes CASSLSGTGAYNEQFF. V usage is TRBV28 and J usage is TRBJ2-1; the match to TRBD1 covers 10 bases. The CDR3 runs 16 residues. Germline values: CDR1 MDHEN, CDR2 SYDVKM. V dropped 1 base and J dropped 4; count of bases not matched to a gene: 4.